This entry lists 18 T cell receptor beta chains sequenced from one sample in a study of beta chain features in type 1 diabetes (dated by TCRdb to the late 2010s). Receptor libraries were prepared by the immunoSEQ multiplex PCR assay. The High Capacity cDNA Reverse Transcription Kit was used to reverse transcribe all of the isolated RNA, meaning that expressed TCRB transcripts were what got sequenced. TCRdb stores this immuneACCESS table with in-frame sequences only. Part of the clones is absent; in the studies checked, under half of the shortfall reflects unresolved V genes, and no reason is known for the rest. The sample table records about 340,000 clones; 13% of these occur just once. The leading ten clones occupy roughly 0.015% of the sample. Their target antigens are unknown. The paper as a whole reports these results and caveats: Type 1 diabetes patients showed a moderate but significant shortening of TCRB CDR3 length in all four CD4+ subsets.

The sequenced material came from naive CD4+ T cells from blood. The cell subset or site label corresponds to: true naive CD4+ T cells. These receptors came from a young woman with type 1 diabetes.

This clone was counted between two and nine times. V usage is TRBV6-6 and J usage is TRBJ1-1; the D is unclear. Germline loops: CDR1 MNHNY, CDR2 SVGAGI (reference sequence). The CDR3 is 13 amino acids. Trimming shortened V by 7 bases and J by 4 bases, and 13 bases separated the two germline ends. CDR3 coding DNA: TGTGCCAGCACCCCCACATCCCGCACTGAAGCTTTCTTT. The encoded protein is CASTPTSRTEAFF.

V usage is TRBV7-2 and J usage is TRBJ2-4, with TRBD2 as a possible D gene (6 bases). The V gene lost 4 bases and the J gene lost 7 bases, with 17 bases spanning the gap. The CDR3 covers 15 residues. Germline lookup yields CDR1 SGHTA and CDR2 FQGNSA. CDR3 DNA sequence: TGTGCCAGCAGCTCCCCGGAGGGCGCGGGTAACATTCAGTACTTC. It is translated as CASSSPEGAGNIQYF. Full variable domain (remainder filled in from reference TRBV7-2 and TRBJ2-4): GAGVSQSPSNKVTEKGKDVELRCDPISGHTALYWYRQSLGQGLEFLIYFQGNSAPDKSGLPSDRFSAERTGGSVSTLTIQRTQQEDSAVYLCASSSPEGAGNIQYFGAGTRLSVL.

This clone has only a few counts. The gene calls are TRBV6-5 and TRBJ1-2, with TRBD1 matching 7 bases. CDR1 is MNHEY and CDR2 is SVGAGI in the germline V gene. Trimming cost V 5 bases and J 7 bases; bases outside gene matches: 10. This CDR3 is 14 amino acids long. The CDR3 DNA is TGTGCCAGCAGTCGACAGGGTTTGGAATCTGGCTACACCTTC. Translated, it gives CASSRQGLESGYTF.

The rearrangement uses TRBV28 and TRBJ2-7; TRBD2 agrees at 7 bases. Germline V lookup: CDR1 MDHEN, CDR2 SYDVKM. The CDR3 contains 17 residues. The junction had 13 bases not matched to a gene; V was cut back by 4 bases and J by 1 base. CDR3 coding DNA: TGTGCCAGCAGTTCCTTTCTACACGGGAGGATATCCTACGAGCAGTACGTC. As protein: CASSSFLHGRISYEQYV.

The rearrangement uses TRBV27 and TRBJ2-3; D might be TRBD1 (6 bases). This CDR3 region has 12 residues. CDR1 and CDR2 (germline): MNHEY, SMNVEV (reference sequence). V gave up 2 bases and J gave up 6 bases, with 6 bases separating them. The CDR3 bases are TGTGCCAGCAGTTTAAGGGGGGATACGCAGTATTTT. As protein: CASSLRGDTQYF.

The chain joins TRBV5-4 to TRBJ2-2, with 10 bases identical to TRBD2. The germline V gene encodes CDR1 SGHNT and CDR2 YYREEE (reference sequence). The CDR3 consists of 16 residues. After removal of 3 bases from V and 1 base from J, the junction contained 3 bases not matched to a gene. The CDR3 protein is CASSSWTSGNTGELFF. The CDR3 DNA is TGTGCCAGCAGCTCGTGGACTAGCGGGAACACCGGGGAGCTGTTTTTT.

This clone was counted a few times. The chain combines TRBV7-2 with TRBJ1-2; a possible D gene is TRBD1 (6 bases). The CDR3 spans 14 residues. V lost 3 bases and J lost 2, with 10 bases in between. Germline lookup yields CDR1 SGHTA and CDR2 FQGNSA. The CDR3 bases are TGTGCCAGCAGCTTGGCGACAGGCAACTATGGCTACACCTTC. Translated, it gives CASSLATGNYGYTF.

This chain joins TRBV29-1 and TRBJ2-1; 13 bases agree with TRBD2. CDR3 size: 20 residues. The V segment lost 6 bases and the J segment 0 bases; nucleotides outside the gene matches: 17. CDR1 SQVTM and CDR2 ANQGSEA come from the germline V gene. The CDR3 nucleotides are TGCAGCGTCGGCGGACCTGGGACTAGCGGGGTTCTGAGCTCCTACAATGAGCAGTTCTTC. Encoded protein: CSVGGPGTSGVLSSYNEQFF.

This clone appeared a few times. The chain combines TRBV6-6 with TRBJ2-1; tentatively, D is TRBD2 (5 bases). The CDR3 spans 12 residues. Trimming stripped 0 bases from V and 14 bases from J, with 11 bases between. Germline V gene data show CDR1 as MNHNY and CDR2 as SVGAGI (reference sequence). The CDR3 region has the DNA TGTGCCAGCAGTTACTCTCAGCGGAAGGAGTTCTTC. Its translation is CASSYSQRKEFF.

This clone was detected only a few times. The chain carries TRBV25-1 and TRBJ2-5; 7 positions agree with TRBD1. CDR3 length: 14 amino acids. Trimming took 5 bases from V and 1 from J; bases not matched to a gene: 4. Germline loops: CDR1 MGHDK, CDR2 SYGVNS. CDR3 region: CASSPGGSQETQYF. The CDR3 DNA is TGTGCCAGCAGTCCAGGGGGTTCCCAAGAGACCCAGTACTTC.

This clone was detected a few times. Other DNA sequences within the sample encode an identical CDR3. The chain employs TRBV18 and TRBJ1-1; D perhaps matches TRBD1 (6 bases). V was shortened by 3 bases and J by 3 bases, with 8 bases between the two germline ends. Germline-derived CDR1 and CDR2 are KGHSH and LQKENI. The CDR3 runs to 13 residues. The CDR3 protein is CASSPQGYTEAFF. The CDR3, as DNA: TGTGCCAGCTCACCCCAGGGGTACACTGAAGCTTTCTTT. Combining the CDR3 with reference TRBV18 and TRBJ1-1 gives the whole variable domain NAGVMQNPRHLVRRRGQEARLRCSPMKGHSHVYWYRQLPEEGLKFMVYLQKENIIDESGMPKERFSAEFPKEGPSILRIQQVVRGDSAAYFCASSPQGYTEAFFGQGTRLTVV.

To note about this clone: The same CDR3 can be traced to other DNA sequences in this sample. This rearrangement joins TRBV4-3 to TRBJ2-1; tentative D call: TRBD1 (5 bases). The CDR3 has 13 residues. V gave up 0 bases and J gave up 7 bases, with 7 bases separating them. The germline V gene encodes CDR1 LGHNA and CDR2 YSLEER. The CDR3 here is CASSQEAGNEQFF. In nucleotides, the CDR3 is TGCGCCAGCAGCCAAGAAGCAGGGAATGAGCAGTTCTTC.

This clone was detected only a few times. The CDR3 bases are TGTGCCAGCAGCTTGAGGGCGGGAGTTCCAGATACGCAGTATTTT. Translated, it gives CASSLRAGVPDTQYF. The chain recombines TRBV5-4 with TRBJ2-3; 7 bases line up with TRBD2. Trimming removed 1 base from V and 4 bases from J; junction bases left unmatched: 6. The CDR3 spans 15 residues. In germline, CDR1 is SGHNT, CDR2 YYREEE (reference sequence).

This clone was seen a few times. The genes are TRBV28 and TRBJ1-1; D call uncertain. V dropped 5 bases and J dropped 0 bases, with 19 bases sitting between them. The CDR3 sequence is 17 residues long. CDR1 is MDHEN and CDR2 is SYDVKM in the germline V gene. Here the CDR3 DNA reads TGTGCCAGCAGTCCCCTCATGGACGAGGGTCTGAACACTGAAGCTTTCTTT. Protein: CASSPLMDEGLNTEAFF.

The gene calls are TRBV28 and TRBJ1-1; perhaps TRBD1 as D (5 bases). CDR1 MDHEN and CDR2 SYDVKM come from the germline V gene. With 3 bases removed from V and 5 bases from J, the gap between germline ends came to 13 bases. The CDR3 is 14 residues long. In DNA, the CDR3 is TGTGCCAGCAGTTTTCGGGGGGTACGTACTGAAGCTTTCTTT. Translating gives CASSFRGVRTEAFF.

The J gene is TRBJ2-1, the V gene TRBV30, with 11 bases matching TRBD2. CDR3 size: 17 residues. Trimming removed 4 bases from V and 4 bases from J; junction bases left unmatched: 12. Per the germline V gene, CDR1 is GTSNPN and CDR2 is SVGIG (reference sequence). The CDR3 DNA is TGTGCCTGGACCGTGGGTAGCGGGAGGGCCCCGTACAATGAGCAGTTCTTC. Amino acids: CAWTVGSGRAPYNEQFF.

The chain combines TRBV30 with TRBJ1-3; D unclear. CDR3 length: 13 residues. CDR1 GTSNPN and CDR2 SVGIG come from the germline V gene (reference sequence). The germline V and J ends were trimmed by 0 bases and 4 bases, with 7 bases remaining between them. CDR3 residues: CAWSVNAGNTIYF. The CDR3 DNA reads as TGTGCCTGGAGTGTAAATGCGGGAAACACCATATATTTT. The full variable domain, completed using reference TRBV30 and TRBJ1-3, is SQTIHQWPATLVQPVGSPLSLECTVEGTSNPNLYWYRQAAGRGLQLLFYSVGIGQISSEVPQNLSASRPQDRQFILSSKKLLLSDSGFYLCAWSVNAGNTIYFGEGSWLTVV.

CDR3 nucleotide sequence: TGCGCCAGCAGCTTGTGGGCAGGGGGGAATCAGCCCCAGCATTTT. As protein: CASSLWAGGNQPQHF. The chain carries TRBV5-1 and TRBJ1-5; TRBD1 matches 7 bases. Per the germline V gene, CDR1 is SGHRS and CDR2 is YFSETQ. J lost 4 bases, V lost 1 base, and 5 bases had no gene match. CDR3 length: 15 amino acids.